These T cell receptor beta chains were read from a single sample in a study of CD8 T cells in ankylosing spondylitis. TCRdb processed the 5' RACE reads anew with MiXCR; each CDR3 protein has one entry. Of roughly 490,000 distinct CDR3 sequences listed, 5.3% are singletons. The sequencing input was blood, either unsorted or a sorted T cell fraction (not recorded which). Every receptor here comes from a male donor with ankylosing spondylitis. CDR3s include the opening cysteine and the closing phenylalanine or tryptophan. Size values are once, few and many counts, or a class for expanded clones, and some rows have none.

CASLRQGGEKLFF | TRBJ1-4 | TRBV27 | many
CASTPSGRNEQYF | TRBJ2-7 | TRBV28 | few
CSARRGQGLNTIYF | TRBJ1-3 | TRBV20-1 | many
CASSFTGEVASDTQYF | TRBJ2-3 | TRBV28 | many
CASSHDGPEAFF | TRBJ1-1 | TRBV6-2/TRBV6-3 | many
CASSRGQGTWREQYF | TRBJ2-7 | TRBV7-2 | NA
CASSWGDRANTEAFF | TRBJ1-1 | TRBV5-1 | many
CASSLEPSIAGLEQFF | TRBJ2-1 | TRBV7-9 | many
CASSSQLAGGLYEQFF | TRBJ2-1 | TRBV6-2/TRBV6-3 | many
CASSGTPNTEAFF | TRBJ1-1 | TRBV18 | many
CASSSNLLQGLTEAFF | TRBJ1-1 | TRBV6-2/TRBV6-3 | many
CASSYIPGGGEETQYF | TRBJ2-5 | TRBV6-2/TRBV6-3 | NA
CATGLAGDNEQFF | TRBJ2-1 | TRBV10-3 | many
CASSPILGQQNTEAFF | TRBJ1-1 | TRBV18 | few
CASSLRGVGLAPGTQYF | TRBJ2-5 | TRBV27 | many
CASTRQGNYGYTF | TRBJ1-2 | TRBV2 | few
CSATGQYMNTEAFF | TRBJ1-1 | TRBV20-1 | many
CASSGGGDNQPQHF | TRBJ1-5 | TRBV12-3/TRBV12-4 | NA
CASSSGRVGGYGYTF | TRBJ1-2 | TRBV7-8 | many
CSVDASGSTDTQYF | TRBJ2-3 | TRBV29-1 | many
CASSFREGSYEQYF | TRBJ2-7 | TRBV7-2 | NA
CSAHEGPGRWEQYF | TRBJ2-7 | TRBV20-1 | many
CATSDYNGYTF | TRBJ1-2 | TRBV24-1 | many
CASSYSGGYPTDTQYF | TRBJ2-3 | TRBV7-2 | many
CAISESPPPTYEQYF | TRBJ2-7 | TRBV10-3 | many
CASSQDPSLTTGELFF | TRBJ2-2 | TRBV4-1 | many
CASSLKVRNEQFF | TRBJ2-1 | TRBV7-2 | many
CSAPDRFITDTQYF | TRBJ2-3 | TRBV20-1 | many
CATSRDWDTEAFF | TRBJ1-1 | TRBV15 | many
CASSDGNGDTQYF | TRBJ2-3 | TRBV25-1 | many
CASSPKEATYEQYF | TRBJ2-7 | TRBV18 | few
CSARGESGRAQETQYF | TRBJ2-5 | TRBV20-1 | many
CASSFRGVSNSPLHF | TRBJ1-6 | TRBV12-3/TRBV12-4 | many
CSAGLAGGAETQYF | TRBJ2-5 | TRBV20-1 | few
CASSLQGALTEAFF | TRBJ1-1 | TRBV6-1 | many
CASRFAGGREDTQYF | TRBJ2-3 | TRBV12-3/TRBV12-4 | many
CSAKRTSGPLGEQYF | TRBJ2-7 | TRBV20-1 | NA
CSVRQGSGGELFF | TRBJ2-2 | TRBV29-1 | few
CSAEPQTGHGYTF | TRBJ1-2 | TRBV20-1 | few
CASSERTSGAETQYF | TRBJ2-5 | TRBV9 | few
CASSSRQGRTDTQYF | TRBJ2-3 | TRBV5-1 | many
CASSLRSFGVVGTGELFF | TRBJ2-2 | TRBV12-3/TRBV12-4 | many
CASSLRGAGGNTEAFF | TRBJ1-1 | TRBV7-3 | many
CASSKFPTRENTEAFF | TRBJ1-1 | TRBV5-5 | many
CASSVGDPDQETQYF | TRBJ2-5 | TRBV9 | many
CASSQSRGDTQYF | TRBJ2-3 | TRBV4-1 | NA
CSAPQGGRYEQYF | TRBJ2-7 | TRBV20-1 | many
CASSEADYYEQYF | TRBJ2-7 | TRBV6-1 | NA
CASSVVSGGASLTDTQYF | TRBJ2-3 | TRBV9 | few
CSALAGGTTGELFF | TRBJ2-2 | TRBV20-1 | many